The 14 T cell receptor beta chains given below trace back to one sample, sequenced in a study of shared clonotypes between healthy human individuals. Assay used: immunoSEQ multiplex PCR; TCRdb lists only in-frame clones, some missing. The table has roughly 1,500,000 clones, 98% seen once. Material: naive CD4+ T cells sorted from blood. Subset of the sample: CD45RA+ positively selected. These receptors were obtained from a man aged 30-40 years in good health.

This chain uses TRBV5-1 with TRBJ2-5; maybe TRBD2 (6 bases). Between the trimmed V and J ends, which lost 0 bases and 2 bases, there was a span of 14 bases. The germline gives CDR1 SGHRS, CDR2 YFSETQ. The length of the CDR3 is 16 residues. DNA of the CDR3: TGCGCCAGCAGCTTGGGAGGTAGCGGAGCGCAAGAGACCCAGTACTTC. It yields the protein CASSLGGSGAQETQYF.

The chain recombines TRBV28 with TRBJ1-5, with D hard to call. The CDR3 is 13 amino acids. Looked up from germline, CDR1 is MDHEN and CDR2 is SYDVKM. Trimming cost V 7 bases and J 0 bases, with 7 bases left between them. CDR3 sequence: CASTQSSNQPQHF. In DNA, the CDR3 is TGTGCCAGCACCCAAAGTAGCAATCAGCCCCAGCATTTT.

Note on this clone: Other DNA sequences in this sample translate to the same CDR3. CDR3 amino acids: CASSEAGGETQYF. The CDR3 DNA follows: TGTGCCAGCAGTGAGGCCGGAGGGGAGACCCAGTACTTC. The V gene is TRBV25-1, the J gene TRBJ2-5; D possibly corresponds to TRBD2 (6 bases). Trimming removed 3 bases at V and 5 bases at J, with 10 bases between. Germline V CDR1 and CDR2: MGHDK, SYGVNS. CDR3 length: 13 amino acids.

This chain links TRBV28 with TRBJ2-1, with D possibly matching TRBD1 (5 bases). This CDR3 is built from 14 residues. V dropped 2 bases and J dropped 3 bases, with 8 bases sitting between them. Per germline, CDR1 MDHEN and CDR2 SYDVKM. The CDR3 coding sequence is TGTGCCAGCAGTTTACTCGACAGCTACAATGAGCAGTTCTTC. This codes for CASSLLDSYNEQFF. The variable domain in full, completed from reference TRBV28 and TRBJ2-1, reads DVKVTQSSRYLVKRTGEKVFLECVQDMDHENMFWYRQDPGLGLRLIYFSYDVKMKEKGDIPEGYSVSREKKERFSLILESASTNQTSMYLCASSLLDSYNEQFFGPGTRLTVL.

The rearrangement joins TRBV29-1 to TRBJ2-1; maybe TRBD2 (5 bases). The CDR3 totals 13 residues. V gave up 5 bases and J gave up 6 bases, with 14 bases separating them. The germline CDR1 and CDR2 sequences are SQVTM and ANQGSEA. The CDR3 DNA reads TGCAGCGTTTACCCGGGATTAAGCAATGAGCAGTTCTTC. Translating it yields CSVYPGLSNEQFF.

The CDR3 DNA sequence: TGTGCCAGAAGCTTGCCCACACCTAACTATTTTGGCTACACCTTC. It specifies CARSLPTPNYFGYTF. The chain uses TRBV5-3 and TRBJ1-2; D unclear. TRBV5-3 carries the ORF label, with uncertain function. This CDR3 is built from 15 residues. Trimming left V 1 base short and J 7 bases short, with 17 bases between.

This clone was observed once. The genes are TRBV28 and TRBJ2-7; a weak D match, TRBD2 (6 bases). The ends were cut back, 3 bases at V and 0 bases at J, with 12 bases in the middle. In germline, CDR1 is MDHEN, CDR2 SYDVKM. The length of the CDR3 is 15 residues. The DNA for the CDR3 is TGTGCCAGCAGTTTGCTCGGGAGTAACTCCTACGAGCAGTACTTC. Its translation is CASSLLGSNSYEQYF.

The genes are TRBV9 and TRBJ2-3; 8 nucleotides line up with TRBD2. The CDR3 loop spans 19 amino acids. Germline CDR1 reads SGDLS; CDR2 reads YYNGEE. The V and J ends lost 1 base and 2 bases, in that order; junction bases with no gene match: 15. CDR3 loop: CASSVQLAVRLGSTDTQYF. The DNA for the CDR3 is TGTGCCAGCAGCGTACAACTAGCGGTGAGGTTGGGCTCCACAGATACGCAGTATTTT.

The gene calls are TRBV7-8 and TRBJ2-1; D not resolved. This CDR3 has 14 residues. Germline CDR1 reads SGHVS; CDR2 reads FQNEAQ. V was pared by 1 base and J by 6 bases, with 10 bases between. In nucleotides, the CDR3 is TGTGCCAGCAGCTTAGAATCTAAAGGCAATGAGCAGTTCTTC. It codes for CASSLESKGNEQFF.

The V and J genes are TRBV4-3 and TRBJ2-7; D assignment may be TRBD1 or TRBD2 (5 bases each). The CDR3 runs to 17 residues. Germline-derived CDR1 and CDR2 are LGHNA and YSLEER. V lost 3 bases, J lost 6 bases, and 24 bases lay in between. CDR3 amino acids: CASSQFIRDGQQSEQYF. Here the CDR3 DNA reads TGCGCCAGCAGCCAGTTTATCCGGGACGGCCAGCAGTCCGAGCAGTACTTC.

V usage is TRBV5-4 and J usage is TRBJ2-7, with D perhaps TRBD1 (5 bases). The CDR3 loop spans 16 amino acids. V lost 4 bases to trimming and J lost 3 bases, with 20 bases between them. Germline CDR1 reads SGHNT; CDR2 reads YYREEE (reference sequence). The CDR3 is CASSAKQAPYGYEQYF. The CDR3 region has the DNA TGTGCCAGCAGCGCGAAACAGGCCCCTTATGGCTACGAGCAGTACTTC.

The chain recombines TRBV18 with TRBJ2-7; tentatively, D is TRBD1 (5 bases). From germline, CDR1 is KGHSH and CDR2 LQKENI. V was clipped by 2 bases and J by 6 bases, with 20 bases between them. The CDR3 contains 16 residues. CDR3 DNA sequence: TGTGCCAGCTCACCAGTCCCGGCCTCCAGTGGGGCCGAGCAGTACTTC. It translates to CASSPVPASSGAEQYF.

Of note for this clone: Other nucleotide sequences in the sample specify the same CDR3. This CDR3 reads CASSITGGYEQYF. CDR3 coding DNA: TGTGCCAGTAGTATTACAGGGGGCTACGAGCAGTACTTC. The V gene is TRBV19, the J gene TRBJ2-7; TRBD1 aligns across 8 bases. V lost 3 bases to trimming and J lost 3 bases; unmatched junction nucleotides: 1. The CDR3 runs to 13 residues. Germline CDR1 LNHDA, CDR2 SQIVND (reference sequence).

The table lists this clone with a count of one. The chain is built from TRBV18 and TRBJ2-3, with unresolved D. The CDR3 totals 16 residues. CDR1 and CDR2 (germline): KGHSH, LQKENI. V was shortened by 0 bases and J by 1 base, with 11 bases between the two germline ends. CDR3 loop: CASSPPKGHGTDTQYF. The CDR3 nucleotides read TGTGCCAGCTCACCACCCAAGGGTCATGGCACAGATACGCAGTATTTT.